These T cell receptor beta chains were read from a single sample in a study of metastatic and nonmetastatic thyroid tumors. TCRdb re-called the PCR reads through MiXCR. The sample holds 15,000 or so clones, approximately 23% seen once. Material: tumor tissue. Source of these receptors: a female donor with papillary thyroid cancer or a benign thyroid nodule (not recorded which). Some clones in this sample may be carry-over from other donors' samples. CDR3s include the opening cysteine and the closing phenylalanine or tryptophan.

v_call cdr3_aa
TRBV5-1 CASSSKDGSTPDTQYF
TRBV19 CASSIIEILAGFNEQFF
TRBV28 CASSFGGQDSQPQHF
TRBV7-3 CASSPPPPSQGTSYEQYF
TRBV6-1 CASSEVGLYEQYF
TRBV12-3/TRBV12-4 CASRRTGGNVNTEAFF
TRBV2 CASSEGLGDEQFF
TRBV11-2 CASSWDGFLRTGELFF
TRBV27 CASSRHGGNEQFF
TRBV6-2/TRBV6-3 CASRGPDQVPSSYNEQFF
TRBV7-9 CASSSLGTLQYF
TRBV5-5 CASSPLPSGGYGYTF
TRBV5-1 CASSLISGRLNEQFF
TRBV12-3/TRBV12-4 CASRPGPSTDTQYF
TRBV27 CASSLFGVGKNEQFF
TRBV19 CASSIPGSNQPQHF
TRBV10-1 CASSGTWKGEQYF
TRBV6-2/TRBV6-3 CASIVPDQVPSSYNEQFF
TRBV30 CAWSWTGGLSGELFF
TRBV6-1 CASSGSSSETTYEQYF
TRBV12-3/TRBV12-4 CASRTSSGITDTQYF
TRBV18 CASSPPGLTEAFF
TRBV30 CAWSKGGNSNQPQHF
TRBV3-1 CASSHTGLSTDTQYF
TRBV7-2 CASSLRGSVNYEQYF
TRBV28 CASSPSGSMVKTQYF
TRBV5-1 CASSLGGGGGEQYF
TRBV20-1 CSARVPHLTGMITEAFF
TRBV27 CASSFFDSPTDTQYF
TRBV6-1 CASSLVLGTHSYNEQFF
TRBV18 CASSPEGGGVELFF
TRBV6-5 CASSYDLWARYGYTF
TRBV3-1 CASSQWRADRVF
TRBV5-1 CASRTTGSWETQYF
TRBV6-5 CASSYSGTGSGNTIYF
TRBV3-1 CASSQRRTSLTGELFF
TRBV7-8 CASSLAGVPNEQFF
TRBV11-2 CASSLDRGGVSSYEQYF
TRBV20-1 CGLRRGGHNEQFF
TRBV7-9 CASSPPGVSTDTQYF
TRBV7-8 CASSLGWNYGYTF
TRBV5-1 CASGQGSHNEQFF
TRBV27 CASRSQGTLFF